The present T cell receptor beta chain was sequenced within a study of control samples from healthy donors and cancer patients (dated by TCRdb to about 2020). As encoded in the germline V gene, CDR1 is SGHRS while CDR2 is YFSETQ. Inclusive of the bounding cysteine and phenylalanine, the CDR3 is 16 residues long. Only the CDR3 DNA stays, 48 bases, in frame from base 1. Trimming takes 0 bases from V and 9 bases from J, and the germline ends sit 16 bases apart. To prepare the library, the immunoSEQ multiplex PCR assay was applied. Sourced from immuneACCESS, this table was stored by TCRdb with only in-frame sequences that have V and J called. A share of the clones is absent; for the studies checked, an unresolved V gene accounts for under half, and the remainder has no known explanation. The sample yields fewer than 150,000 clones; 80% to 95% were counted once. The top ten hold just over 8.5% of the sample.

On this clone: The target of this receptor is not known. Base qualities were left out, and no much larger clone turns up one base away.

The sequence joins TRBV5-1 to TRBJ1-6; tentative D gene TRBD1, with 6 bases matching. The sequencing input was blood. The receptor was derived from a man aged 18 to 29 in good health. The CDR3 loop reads CASSLVGGDASSPLHF. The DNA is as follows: TGCGCCAGCAGCTTGGTAGGGGGGGATGCGAGTTCACCCCTCCACTTT.